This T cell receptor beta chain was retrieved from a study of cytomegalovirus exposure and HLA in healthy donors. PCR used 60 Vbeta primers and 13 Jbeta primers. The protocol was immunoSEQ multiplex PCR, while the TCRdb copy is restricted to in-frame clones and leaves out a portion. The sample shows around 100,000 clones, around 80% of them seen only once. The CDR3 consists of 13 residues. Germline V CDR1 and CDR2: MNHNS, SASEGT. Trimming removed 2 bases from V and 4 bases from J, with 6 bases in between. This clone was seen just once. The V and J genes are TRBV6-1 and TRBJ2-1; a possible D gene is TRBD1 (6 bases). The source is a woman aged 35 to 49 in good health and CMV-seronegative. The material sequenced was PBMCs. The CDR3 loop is CASSEQGYNEQFF. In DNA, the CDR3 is TGTGCCAGCAGTGAACAGGGGTACAATGAGCAGTTCTTC.